The present T cell receptor (beta chain) was sequenced within a study of neurological immune-mediated disorders. Study observations and caveats: None of the CDR3 amino acid sequences found in expanded clones was shared across subjects. This suggests that the TCR-beta repertoires were private in all groups.

The time point was: technical triplicate 2. This clonotype was counted at least ten times. Its antigen is currently unknown. This CDR3 contains 12 residues. CDR1 and CDR2 (germline): DFQATT, SNEGSKA (reference sequence). Trimming stripped 3 bases from V and 5 bases from J, with 10 bases between. Using its own MiXCR run on the 5' RACE reads, TCRdb lists one record per CDR3 protein. Altogether about 59,000 distinct CDR3 sequences are present, nearly 25% being singletons, with the ten largest covering about 4.5%. The clonotype was recovered from a man in his 60s with HTLV-1-associated myelopathy (HAM/TSP). The sample taken for sequencing was PBMCs. The J gene is TRBJ2-5, the V gene TRBV20-1; no firm D call. The CDR3 DNA is TGCAGTGCTAGCGATCTAGGGGAGACCCAGTACTTC. Translating it yields CSASDLGETQYF.